This TCR beta chain was recorded in a study of blood T cell repertoires in COVID-19. Here immunoSEQ multiplex PCR was the method, and the copy in TCRdb shows in-frame clones only, minus some. Of 390,000 or so clones detected, roughly 90% appear once; the ten largest clones hold 6.5% to 8%. The ends were cut back, 2 bases at V and 5 bases at J, with 6 bases in the middle. This CDR3 is built from 13 residues. Per the germline V gene, CDR1 is MNHEY and CDR2 is SVGAGI. Sequencing used peripheral blood. V is TRBV6-5 and J is TRBJ2-2; no definite D call. The clonotype was recovered from a man between 18 and 35 years old with active or convalescent COVID-19. In nucleotides, the CDR3 is TGTGCCAGCAGTTACGTGAGGACCGGGGAGCTGTTTTTT. Amino acids: CASSYVRTGELFF.